This T cell receptor (beta chain) came from a study of post-analysis software for immune sequencing data. Whole-study context: The cohort encompassed relapsing-remitting, secondary progressive and progressive-relapsing multiple sclerosis disease courses. General observations from the study: Compared with controls, patients showed significantly lower normalized Chao1 diversity. Samples from one preparation batch, clustered by F measure, grouped strongly together. Controls showed lower frequencies than patients for roughly five TRBV segments, and TRBV5-6, TRBV5-1 and TRBV20-1 were among these.

This clonotype was detected only a few times. Its antigen is not known. This CDR3 spans 15 amino acids. Germline loops: CDR1 WSHSY, CDR2 SAAADI. Trimming at V came to 4 bases and at J to 5 bases, leaving 10 bases not matched to a gene. The authors incorporated unique molecular identifiers into the TCR beta cDNA libraries. Input amounts of 1 to 10 million T cells were used. These gave around 500,000 cDNA molecules, so each molecule approximated one T cell. TCRdb reprocessed the PCR reads with MiXCR, giving one entry per CDR3 protein. The sample carries fewer than 850,000 distinct CDR3 sequences, 30% recorded once.

V usage is TRBV10-2 and J usage is TRBJ1-1; 7 nucleotides align to TRBD1. The clonotype originates from a girl under 18 with multiple sclerosis. Sequenced: blood. For the CDR3, the DNA is TGCGCCAGCAGTGCGGGGCAGGGGGTAGATACTGAAGCTTTCTTT. This encodes CASSAGQGVDTEAFF.